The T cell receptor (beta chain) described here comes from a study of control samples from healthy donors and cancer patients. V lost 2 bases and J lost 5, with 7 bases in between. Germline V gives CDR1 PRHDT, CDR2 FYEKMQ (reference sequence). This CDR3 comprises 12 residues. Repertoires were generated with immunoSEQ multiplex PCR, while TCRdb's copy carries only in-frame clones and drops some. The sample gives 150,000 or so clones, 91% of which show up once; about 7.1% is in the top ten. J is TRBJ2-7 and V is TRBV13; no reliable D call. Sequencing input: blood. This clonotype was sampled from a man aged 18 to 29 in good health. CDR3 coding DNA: TGTGCCAGCAGCTTAAAAGGGAACGAGCAGTACTTC. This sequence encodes CASSLKGNEQYF.